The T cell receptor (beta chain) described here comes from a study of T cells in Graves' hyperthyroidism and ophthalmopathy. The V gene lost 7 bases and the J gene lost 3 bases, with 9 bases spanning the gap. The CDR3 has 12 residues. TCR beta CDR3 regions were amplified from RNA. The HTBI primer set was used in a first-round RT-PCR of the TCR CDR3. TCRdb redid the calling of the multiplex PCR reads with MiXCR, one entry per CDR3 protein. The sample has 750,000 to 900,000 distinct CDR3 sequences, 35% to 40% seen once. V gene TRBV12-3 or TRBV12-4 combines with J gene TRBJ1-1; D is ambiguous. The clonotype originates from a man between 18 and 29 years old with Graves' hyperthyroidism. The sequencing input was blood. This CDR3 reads CASNLGHTEAFF. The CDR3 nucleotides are TGTGCCAGCAACCTAGGGCACACTGAAGCTTTCTTT.